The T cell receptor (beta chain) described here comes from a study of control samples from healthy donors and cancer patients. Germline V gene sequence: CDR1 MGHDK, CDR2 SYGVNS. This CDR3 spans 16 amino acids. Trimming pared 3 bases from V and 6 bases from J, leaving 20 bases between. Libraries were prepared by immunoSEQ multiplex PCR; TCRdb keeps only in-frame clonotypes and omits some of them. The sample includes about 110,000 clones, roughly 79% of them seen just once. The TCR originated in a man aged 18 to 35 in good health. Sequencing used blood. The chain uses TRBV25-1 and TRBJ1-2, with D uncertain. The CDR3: CASSDWGDASFDGYTF. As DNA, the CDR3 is TGTGCCAGCAGTGATTGGGGAGACGCGTCCTTTGATGGCTACACCTTC.